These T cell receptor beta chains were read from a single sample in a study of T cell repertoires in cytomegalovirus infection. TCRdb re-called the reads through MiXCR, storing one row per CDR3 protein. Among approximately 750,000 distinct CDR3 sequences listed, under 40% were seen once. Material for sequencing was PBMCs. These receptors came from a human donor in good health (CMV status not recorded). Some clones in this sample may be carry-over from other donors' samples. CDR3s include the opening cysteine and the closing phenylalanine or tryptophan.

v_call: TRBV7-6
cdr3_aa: CASSPRQGRNSPLQF

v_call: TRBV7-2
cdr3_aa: CASSLWTGVVGDNEQFF

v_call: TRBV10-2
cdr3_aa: CASRAGAETEAFF

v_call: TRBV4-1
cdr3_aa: CASSQVAGRGNQPQHF

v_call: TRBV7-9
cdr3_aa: CATGLAGEETQYF

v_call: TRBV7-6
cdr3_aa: CASSFSDRFWQYGYTF

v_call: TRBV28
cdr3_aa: CGIGGSSYNEQFF

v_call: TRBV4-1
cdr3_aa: CASSPRQSNTEAFF

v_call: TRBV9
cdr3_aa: CASSAHAGGANTEAFF

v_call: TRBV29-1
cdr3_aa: CSARSNEKLFF

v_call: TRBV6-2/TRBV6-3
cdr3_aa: CASGRGTGTGYTGELFF

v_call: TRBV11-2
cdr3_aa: CASSGVWGVGEKLFF

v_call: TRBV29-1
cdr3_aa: CSVVLSTGRGNTEAFF

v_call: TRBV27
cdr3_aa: CASRIGGAPYNEQFF

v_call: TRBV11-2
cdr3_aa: CASSLFTKPVVPGNTIYF

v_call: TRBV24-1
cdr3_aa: CATAGDGPETQYF

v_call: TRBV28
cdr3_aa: CASSYGTVNTEAFF

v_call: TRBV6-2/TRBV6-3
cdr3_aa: CASSYLSGTGGPPNTGELFF

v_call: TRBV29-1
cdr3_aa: CSVTPRGTIQYF

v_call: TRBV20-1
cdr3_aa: CSASEGAGETQYF

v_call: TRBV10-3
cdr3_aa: CAISELTSGTGYSSYNEQFF

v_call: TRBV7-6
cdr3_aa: CASSGGQGAGSPLHF

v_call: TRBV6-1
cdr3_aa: CASSYPNRQGANSPLHF

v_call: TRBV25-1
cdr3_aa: CVSTPDRAQETQYF

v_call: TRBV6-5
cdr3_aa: CASSYLRGQGAMNEQFF

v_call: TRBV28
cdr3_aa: CASIPLAAKNTGELFF

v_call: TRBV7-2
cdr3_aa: CASSDTGPQPQHF

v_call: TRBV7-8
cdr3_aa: CASSLASTGYEQYF

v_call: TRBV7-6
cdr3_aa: CASSWPGLAGPSYEQYF

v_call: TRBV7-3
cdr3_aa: CASSASGGPFNTQYF

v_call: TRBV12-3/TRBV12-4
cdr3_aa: CASNHHFEGGGQPQHF

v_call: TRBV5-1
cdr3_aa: CASSMGDGKVREQYF

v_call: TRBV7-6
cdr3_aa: CASSEGLPPSSSGFF

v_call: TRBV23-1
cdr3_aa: CASSRMDRALRDTQYF

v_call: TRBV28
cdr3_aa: CASSLGWEKGAFF

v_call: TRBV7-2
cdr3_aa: CASSLQMSSYEQYF

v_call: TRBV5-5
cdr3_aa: CASSIGQGDYEQYF

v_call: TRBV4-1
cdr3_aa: CASSQVLSGAGKQFF

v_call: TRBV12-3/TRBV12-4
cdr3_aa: CASSFGVAGENIQYF

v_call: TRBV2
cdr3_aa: CASSGIAYARNTIYF

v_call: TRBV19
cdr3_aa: CASTVLGKSGQPQHF

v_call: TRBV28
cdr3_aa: CASRSGRSRDIQYF

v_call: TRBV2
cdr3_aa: CASSILGPEFQTEQFF

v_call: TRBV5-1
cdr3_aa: CACREGWGQETQYF

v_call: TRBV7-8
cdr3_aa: CASSPTFRQGGPLYEQYF

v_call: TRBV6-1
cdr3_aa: CASSSGSSATEAFF

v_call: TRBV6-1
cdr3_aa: CASRRRLGGGVFPDTQYF

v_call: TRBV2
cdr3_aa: CASSEGKGGIQPQHF

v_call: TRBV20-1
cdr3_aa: CSARVGHEQYF

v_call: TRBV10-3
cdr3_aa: CASLGQADLDNNQPQHF

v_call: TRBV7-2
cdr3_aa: CASSQGLLAGPRETQYF

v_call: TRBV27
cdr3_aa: CSRSRWTAYEQYF

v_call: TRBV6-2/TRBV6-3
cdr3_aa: CASSRDSRLAKNIQYF

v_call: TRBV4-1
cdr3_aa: CASSQDGAGGRTEAFF